This TCR beta chain was sequenced in a study of T cell responses to AZD1222 COVID-19 vaccine. Study-wide results and limits: It was only after the peak T cell response that any repertoires were sampled.

Germline V CDR1 and CDR2: MNHNY, SVGAGI (reference sequence). The V gene lost 6 bases and the J gene lost 1 base, with 21 bases spanning the gap. CDR3 length: 17 residues. With respect to this clone: Antigen: not known.

The repertoire was sequenced with immunoSEQ multiplex PCR; TCRdb's copy has only in-frame clones and lacks some. In the table there are tens of thousands of clones, around 90% of which are singletons. This clonotype was obtained from an adult who received the AZD1222 COVID-19 vaccine. V usage is TRBV6-6 and J usage is TRBJ1-1; no reliable D call. This specimen consisted of peripheral blood, obtained 28 days after the second AZD1222 dose. The CDR3 is CASSRDRTAGWNTEAFF. The CDR3 nucleotides read TGTGCCAGCAGCCGAGATCGGACGGCGGGATGGAACACTGAAGCTTTCTTT.